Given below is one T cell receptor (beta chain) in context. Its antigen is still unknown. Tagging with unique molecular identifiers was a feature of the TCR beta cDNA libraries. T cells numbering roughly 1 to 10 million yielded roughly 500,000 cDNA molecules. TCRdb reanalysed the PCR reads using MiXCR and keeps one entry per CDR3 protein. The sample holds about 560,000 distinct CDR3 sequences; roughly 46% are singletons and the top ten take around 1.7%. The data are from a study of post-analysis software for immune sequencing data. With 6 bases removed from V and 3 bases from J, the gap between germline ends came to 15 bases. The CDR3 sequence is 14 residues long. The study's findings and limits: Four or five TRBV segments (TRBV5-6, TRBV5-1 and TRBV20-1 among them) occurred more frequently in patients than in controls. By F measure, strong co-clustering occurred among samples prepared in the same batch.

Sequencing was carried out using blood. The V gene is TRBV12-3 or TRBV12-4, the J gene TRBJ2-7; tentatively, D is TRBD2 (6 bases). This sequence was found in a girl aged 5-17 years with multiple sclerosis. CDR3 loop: CASSLGTLGYEQYF. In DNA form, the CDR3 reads TGTGCCAGCAGCCTCGGGACTCTCGGCTACGAGCAGTACTTC.